This passage covers 19 T cell receptor beta chains from one sample sequenced in a study of T-cell memory formation after mild COVID-19. TCRdb used MiXCR to reprocess the 5' RACE reads, holding one entry per CDR3 protein. The sample has around 250,000 distinct CDR3 sequences, about a sixth seen once. The sample consisted of PBMCs or a T cell subset sorted from them (not recorded which). The receptors derive from a man aged 18 to 29 who had mild COVID-19 (a few samples of this study predate the infection). Cell type and time point are not known.

This clonotype was counted only a few times. This chain connects TRBV12-3 or TRBV12-4 to TRBJ1-1; D unresolved. Trimming removed 2 bases at V and 3 bases at J, with 13 bases between. This CDR3 contains 15 residues. The CDR3 spells CASSLWAGLDTEAFF. CDR3 sequence (DNA): TGTGCCAGCAGTTTATGGGCGGGTTTGGACACTGAAGCTTTCTTT.

V usage is TRBV12-3 or TRBV12-4 and J usage is TRBJ2-2, with 7 nucleotides matching TRBD2. J gave up 1 base and V 5 bases, and 7 bases lay outside the gene matches. This CDR3 contains 16 residues. CDR3 residues: CASSPRQRGNTGELFF. CDR3 nucleotide sequence: TGTGCCAGCAGTCCCCGCCAGCGGGGGAACACCGGGGAGCTGTTTTTT.

This chain uses TRBV20-1 with TRBJ1-1; no definite D call. The length of the CDR3 is 13 residues. V gave up 4 bases and J gave up 3 bases, with 12 bases separating them. Germline-derived CDR1 and CDR2 are DFQATT and SNEGSKA (reference sequence). CDR3 in DNA: TGCAGTGCTACCGAAAGCATGTACACTGAAGCTTTCTTT. Its translation: CSATESMYTEAFF.

This clonotype has a handful of counts. The V and J genes are TRBV6-5 and TRBJ2-5, with D maybe TRBD1 (5 bases). This CDR3 is 13 amino acids long. Trimming shortened V by 6 bases and J by 4 bases, and 12 bases separated the two germline ends. CDR1 is MNHEY and CDR2 is SVGAGI in the germline V gene. The CDR3 DNA is TGTGCCAGCAGCTGGAGTAGGGGAGAGACCCAGTACTTC. It encodes CASSWSRGETQYF.

The chain uses TRBV7-2 and TRBJ2-7; 8 nucleotides match TRBD1. The CDR3 has 14 amino acids. Germline lookup yields CDR1 SGHTA and CDR2 FQGNSA. Trimming took 1 base from V and 6 from J; bases not matched to a gene: 5. CDR3 bases: TGTGCCAGCAGCTTAGGGCAGGGGGCAGGCGAGCAGTACGTC. Translation: CASSLGQGAGEQYV.

J is TRBJ2-2 and V is TRBV12-3 or TRBV12-4; 11 bases match TRBD2. V lost 5 bases and J lost 6; bases outside the gene matches: 2. This CDR3 contains 14 residues. This CDR3 is CASSPSGGSGELFF. The CDR3, as DNA: TGTGCCAGCAGTCCTAGCGGGGGGTCCGGGGAGCTGTTTTTT.

The chain employs TRBV5-5 and TRBJ1-5; TRBD1 agrees at 7 bases. In germline, CDR1 is SGHKS, CDR2 YYEKEE (reference sequence). V lost 0 bases and J lost 3; bases outside the gene matches: 6. The CDR3 has 16 residues. The CDR3 DNA reads TGTGCCAGCAGCTTGGGTCCAGGGGGTATCAATCAGCCCCAGCATTTT. It is translated as CASSLGPGGINQPQHF.

This clonotype was counted a few times. The CDR3 nucleotides read TGTGCCAGCAGCCGCCCGTCCCAGGGGGCTGCGGTC. Protein: CASSRPSQGAAV. The chain is built from TRBV11-2 and TRBJ2-7; 8 bases fit TRBD1. From germline, CDR1 is SGHAT and CDR2 FQNNGV. CDR3 length: 12 amino acids.

This clonotype was observed a handful of times. This rearrangement joins TRBV7-2 to TRBJ2-5; D possibly corresponds to TRBD2 (5 bases). This CDR3 spans 15 amino acids. CDR1 SGHTA and CDR2 FQGNSA come from the germline V gene. V lost 5 bases, J lost 5 bases, and 18 bases lay in between. The DNA of the CDR3 is TGTGCCAGCAGCCCCGAGGGCCTAGCATATGAGACCCAGTACTTC. As protein: CASSPEGLAYETQYF.

This clonotype was seen a few times. This chain uses TRBV4-1 with TRBJ2-6; no reliable D call. This CDR3 is built from 16 residues. The V and J ends lost 0 bases and 0 bases respectively, with 6 bases between them. CDR1 MGHRA and CDR2 YSYEKL come from the germline V gene. CDR3 DNA sequence: TGCGCCAGCAGCCAAGAATCGTCCTCTGGGGCCAACGTCCTGACTTTC. This gives the protein CASSQESSSGANVLTF.

The sample holds many counts of this clonotype. The genes are TRBV6-4 and TRBJ2-3; 8 bases align to TRBD1. Trimming at V came to 6 bases and at J to 0 bases, leaving 5 bases not matched to a gene. The CDR3 sequence is 15 residues long. Germline V gene sequence: CDR1 MRHNA, CDR2 SNTAGT. The CDR3 loop is CASSETGGSTDTQYF. The CDR3 nucleotides are TGTGCCAGCAGCGAAACAGGGGGTAGCACAGATACGCAGTATTTT.

This clonotype was counted between two and nine times. V gene TRBV12-3 or TRBV12-4 combines with J gene TRBJ1-5; D gene ambiguous. V was shortened by 7 bases and J by 1 base, with 11 bases between the two germline ends. The CDR3 runs 14 residues. CDR3 region: CASNPVGSNQPQHF. The CDR3 nucleotides read TGTGCCAGCAACCCTGTGGGGAGCAATCAGCCCCAGCATTTT.

The sample holds a few counts of this clonotype. The V and J genes are TRBV4-2 and TRBJ2-1; D perhaps matches TRBD2 (6 bases). The V end lost 8 bases, the J end lost 9 bases, and 14 bases lay between the germline ends. CDR1 LGHNA and CDR2 YNFKEQ come from the germline V gene. The CDR3 is 12 amino acids. The CDR3 loop reads CASGGAGGEQFF. The DNA for the CDR3 is TGTGCCAGCGGTGGGGCCGGGGGTGAGCAGTTCTTC.

This clonotype was counted between two and nine times. The chain carries TRBV4-2 and TRBJ1-2; D is undetermined. V was trimmed by 0 bases and J by 0 bases, leaving 5 bases between them. The germline V gene encodes CDR1 LGHNA and CDR2 YNFKEQ. The CDR3 runs to 14 residues. CDR3 sequence (DNA): TGTGCCAGCAGCCAAGATAAGACTAACTATGGCTACACCTTC. Protein: CASSQDKTNYGYTF.

Note on this clonotype: A much larger clonotype is one base distant, so this may be a read error. The chain recombines TRBV5-5 with TRBJ1-5; perhaps TRBD1 as D (5 bases). Germline-derived CDR1 and CDR2 are SGHKS and YYEKEE (reference sequence). This CDR3 region has 13 residues. The CDR3 region is CASSSRAPGPQNF. The CDR3 coding sequence is TGTGCCAGCAGCTCCAGGGCCCCAGGGCCCCAGAATTTT.

This rearrangement joins TRBV5-1 to TRBJ2-1; the D is unclear. The CDR3 runs to 12 residues. V shed 4 bases and J shed 8 bases, with 10 bases lying between them. CDR1 is SGHRS, CDR2 YFSETQ, per germline. The CDR3 region has the DNA TGCGCCAGCAGCGCCGCACTGGATGAGCAGTTCTTC. This codes for CASSAALDEQFF.

The J gene is TRBJ2-5, the V gene TRBV20-1; TRBD1 might be the D (5 bases). The CDR3 is 12 amino acids. The germline V and J ends were trimmed by 3 bases and 5 bases, with 10 bases remaining between them. Germline V gene sequence: CDR1 DFQATT, CDR2 SNEGSKA (reference sequence). The CDR3 bases are TGCAGTGCTAGTGGAGCAGGGGAGACCCAGTACTTC. Translation gives CSASGAGETQYF.

This clonotype has more than one count but fewer than ten. This chain connects TRBV7-2 to TRBJ2-1, with 10 bases fitting TRBD1. Germline assignment: CDR1 SGHTA and CDR2 FQGNSA. V gave up 5 bases and J gave up 14 bases; unmatched junction bases: 18. The CDR3 covers 16 residues. The chain's CDR3 is CASSPHTSSRQGAKFF. In nucleotides, the CDR3 is TGTGCCAGCAGCCCACACACCTCCTCTCGACAGGGGGCAAAGTTCTTC.

V and J are TRBV6-2 or TRBV6-3 and TRBJ1-1; tentative D call: TRBD1 (6 bases). V lost 5 bases, J lost 7 bases, and 17 bases lay in between. Germline CDR1 reads MNHEY; CDR2 reads SVGEGT. This CDR3 spans 14 amino acids. CDR3 loop: CASSDLQGRIEAFF. DNA for the CDR3: TGTGCCAGCAGTGATCTACAGGGCCGTATTGAAGCTTTCTTT.